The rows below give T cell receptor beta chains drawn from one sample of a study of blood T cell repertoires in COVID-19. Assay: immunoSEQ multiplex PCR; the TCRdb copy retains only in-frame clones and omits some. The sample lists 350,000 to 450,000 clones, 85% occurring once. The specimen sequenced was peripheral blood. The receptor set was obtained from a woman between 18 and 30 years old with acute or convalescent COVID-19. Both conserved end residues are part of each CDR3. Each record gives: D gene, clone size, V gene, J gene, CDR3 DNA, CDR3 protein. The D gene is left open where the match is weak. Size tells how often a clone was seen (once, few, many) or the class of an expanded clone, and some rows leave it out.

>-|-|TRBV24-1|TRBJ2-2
TGTGCCACCAGCTCAGGGTTGGACACCGGGGAGCTGTTTTTT
CATSSGLDTGELFF
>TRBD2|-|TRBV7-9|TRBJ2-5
TGTGCCAGCAGCCGTCCGACTAGCGGGAAAGAGACCCAGTACTTC
CASSRPTSGKETQYF
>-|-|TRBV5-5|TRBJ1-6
TGTGCCAGCAGCTCGGACATAGGCCTTAATTCACCCCTCCACTTT
CASSSDIGLNSPLHF
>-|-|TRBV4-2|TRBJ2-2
TGTGCCAGCAGCCAATACAGGGACACCGGGGAGCTGTTTTTT
CASSQYRDTGELFF
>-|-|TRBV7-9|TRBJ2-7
TGTGCCAGCAGCCTTGACAGGGAGGAGTACTTC
CASSLDREEYF
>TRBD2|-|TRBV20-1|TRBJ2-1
TGCAGTGCTAGTAACTCCGGGGGGAGCTCCTACAATGAGCAGTTCTTC
CSASNSGGSSYNEQFF
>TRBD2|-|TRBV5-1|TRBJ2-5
TGCGCCAGCAGCTTGGGACTAGCGGTTGGCCAAGAGACCCAGTACTTC
CASSLGLAVGQETQYF
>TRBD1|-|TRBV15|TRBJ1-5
TGTGCCACCAGCAGAGGACAGGGTAGAACCAGCAATCAGCCCCAGCATTTT
CATSRGQGRTSNQPQHF
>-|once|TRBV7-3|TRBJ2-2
TGTGCCAGCAGCTTAATAGGCCAGGGAGGGCTGTTTTTT
CASSLIGQGGLFF
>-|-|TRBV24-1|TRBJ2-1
TGTGCCACCAGGTCCGGGACAAACCCCAATGAGCAGTTCTTC
CATRSGTNPNEQFF
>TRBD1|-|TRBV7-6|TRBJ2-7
TGTGCCAGCAGCCCCGGGACAGGGGATGGCGAGCAGTACTTC
CASSPGTGDGEQYF
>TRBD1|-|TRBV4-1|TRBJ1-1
TGCGCCAGCAGAAATACCTGGGACAGGGGGCAAACTGAAGCTTTCTTT
CASRNTWDRGQTEAFF
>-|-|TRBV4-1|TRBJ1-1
TGCGCCAGCAGCCAACAGGGGAGGAACACTGAAGCTTTCTTT
CASSQQGRNTEAFF
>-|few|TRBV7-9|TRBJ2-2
TGTGCCAGCAGCCTGGATTTAGGGGGAACCGGGGAGCTGTTTTTT
CASSLDLGGTGELFF
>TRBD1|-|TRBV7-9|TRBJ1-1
TGTGCCAGCAGCTACGCCACAGGGGCTGGGGCTTTCTTT
CASSYATGAGAFF
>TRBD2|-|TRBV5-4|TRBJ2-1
TGTGCCAGCAGCTTGGCCGGCGGGAGCTCCTACAATGAGCAGTTCTTC
CASSLAGGSSYNEQFF
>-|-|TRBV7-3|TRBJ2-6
TGTGCCAGCAGCTTGAGCTCTGGGGCCAACGTCCTGACTTTC
CASSLSSGANVLTF
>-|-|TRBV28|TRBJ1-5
TGTGCCAGCGCCCGCCCGGGTTCCAGCAATCAGCCCCAGCATTTT
CASARPGSSNQPQHF
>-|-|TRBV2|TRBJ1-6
TGTGCCAGCACCGGGGTGCCGCGGGGGTCACCCCTCCACTTT
CASTGVPRGSPLHF
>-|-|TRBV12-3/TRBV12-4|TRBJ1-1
TGTGCCAGCAGTTCAGGGGTCACTGAAGCTTTCTTT
CASSSGVTEAFF
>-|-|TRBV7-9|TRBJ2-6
TGTGCCACCAGTCGGATGGGCCTAGGGGCCAACGTCCTGACTTTC
CATSRMGLGANVLTF
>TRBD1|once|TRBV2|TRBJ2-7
TGTGCCAGCCGAGACAGGGGGCGAGAGCAGTACTTC
CASRDRGREQYF
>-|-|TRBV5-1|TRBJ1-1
TGCGCCAGCAGCTTACCGGGGAACACTGAAGCTTTCTTT
CASSLPGNTEAFF
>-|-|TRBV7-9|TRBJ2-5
TGTGCCAGCAGCTTAATATCGGGAAGGGAGACCCAGTACTTC
CASSLISGRETQYF
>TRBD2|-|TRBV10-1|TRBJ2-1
TGCGCCAGCAGTGAGATGGCTAGCGGGAAGGTTGAGCAGTTCTTC
CASSEMASGKVEQFF